This TCR beta chain was found in a study of tumor-infiltrating lymphocytes in localized non-small cell lung cancer. As for the study in general: Some samples were collected after neoadjuvant chemotherapy; smokers, never-smokers and several histologies were included. Study-level points and caveats: Recurrence-free survival showed no association with tumor T-cell fraction. T-cell fraction did not differ between immunotypes IM1 and IM2.

Turning to this clone: The antigen is unknown.

The CDR3 covers 15 residues. Deletions cut 2 bases from V and 3 bases from J, with 12 bases between. The germline V gene encodes CDR1 MDHEN and CDR2 SYDVKM. Sequencing used immunoSEQ multiplex PCR; TCRdb keeps in-frame clones, though not all of them. There are about 21,000 clones in the sample; roughly three quarters occur only once, and about 3% lies in the top ten. The chain carries TRBV28 and TRBJ2-3, with D hard to call. Source material: lung tumor tissue. The source of this sequence is a human donor with non-small cell lung cancer. The CDR3 sequence is CASSLESIRTDTQYF. The CDR3 DNA follows: TGTGCCAGCAGTTTAGAGAGTATCCGAACAGATACGCAGTATTTT.